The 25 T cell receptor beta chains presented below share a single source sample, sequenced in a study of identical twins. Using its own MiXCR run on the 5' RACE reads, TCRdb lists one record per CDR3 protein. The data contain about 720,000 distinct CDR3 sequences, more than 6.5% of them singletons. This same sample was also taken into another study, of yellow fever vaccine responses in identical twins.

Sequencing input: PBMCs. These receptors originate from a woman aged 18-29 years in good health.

CDR3 coding DNA: TGTGCCAGCTCACCCTACAGGGGGTCAACTGGAAACACCATATATTTT. Protein sequence: CASSPYRGSTGNTIYF. This chain links TRBV18 with TRBJ1-3, with 8 bases identical to TRBD1. This CDR3 contains 16 residues. J lost 2 bases, V lost 3 bases, and 6 bases had no gene match. The germline V gene has CDR1 KGHSH and CDR2 LQKENI.

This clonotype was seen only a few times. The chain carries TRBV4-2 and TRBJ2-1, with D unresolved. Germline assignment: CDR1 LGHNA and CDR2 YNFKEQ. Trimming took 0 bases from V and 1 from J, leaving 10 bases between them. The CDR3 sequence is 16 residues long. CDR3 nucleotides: TGTGCCAGCAGCCAAGACACGTCAGTTTCCTACAATGAGCAGTTCTTC. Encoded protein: CASSQDTSVSYNEQFF.

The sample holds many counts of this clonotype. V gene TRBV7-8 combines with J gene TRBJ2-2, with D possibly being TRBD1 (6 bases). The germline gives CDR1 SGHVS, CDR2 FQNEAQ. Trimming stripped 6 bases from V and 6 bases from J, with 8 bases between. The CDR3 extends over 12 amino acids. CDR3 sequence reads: CASRAGAGELFF. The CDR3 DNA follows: TGTGCCAGCAGGGCAGGGGCCGGGGAGCTGTTTTTT.

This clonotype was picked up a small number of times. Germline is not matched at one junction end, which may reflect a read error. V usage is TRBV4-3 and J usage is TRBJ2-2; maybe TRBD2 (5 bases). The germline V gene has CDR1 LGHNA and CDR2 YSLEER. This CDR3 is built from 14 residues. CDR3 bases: TGCGCCAGCAGCGACGAAGGGAGCACCTGGGAGCTGTTTTTT. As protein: CASSDEGSTWELFF.

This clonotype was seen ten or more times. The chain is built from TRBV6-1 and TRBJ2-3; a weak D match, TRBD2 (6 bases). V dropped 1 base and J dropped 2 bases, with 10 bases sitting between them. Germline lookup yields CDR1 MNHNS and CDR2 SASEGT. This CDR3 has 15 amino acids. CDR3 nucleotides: TGTGCCAGCAGTGAAGGGGCGGGATCCACAGATACGCAGTATTTT. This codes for CASSEGAGSTDTQYF.

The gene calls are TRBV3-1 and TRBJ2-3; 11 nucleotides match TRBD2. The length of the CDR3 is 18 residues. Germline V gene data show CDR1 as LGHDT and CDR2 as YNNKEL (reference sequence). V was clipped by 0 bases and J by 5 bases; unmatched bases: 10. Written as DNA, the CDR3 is TGTGCCAGCAGCCAAGATTTCCCACTAGCGGGAGTTGTAGATACGCAGTATTTT. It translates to CASSQDFPLAGVVDTQYF.

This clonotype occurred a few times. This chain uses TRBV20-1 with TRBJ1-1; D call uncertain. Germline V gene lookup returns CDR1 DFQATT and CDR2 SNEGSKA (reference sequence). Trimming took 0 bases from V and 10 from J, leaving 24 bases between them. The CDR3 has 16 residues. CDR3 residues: CSARDEAWSSPKGAFF. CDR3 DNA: TGCAGTGCTAGAGATGAAGCGTGGTCCAGCCCTAAGGGAGCTTTCTTT.

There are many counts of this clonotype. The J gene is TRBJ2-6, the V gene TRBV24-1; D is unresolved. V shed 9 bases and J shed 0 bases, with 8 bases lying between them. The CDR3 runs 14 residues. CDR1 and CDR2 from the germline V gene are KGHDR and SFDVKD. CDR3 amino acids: CATQSRSGANVLTF. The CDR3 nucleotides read TGTGCCACCCAGAGCCGCTCTGGGGCCAACGTCCTGACTTTC.

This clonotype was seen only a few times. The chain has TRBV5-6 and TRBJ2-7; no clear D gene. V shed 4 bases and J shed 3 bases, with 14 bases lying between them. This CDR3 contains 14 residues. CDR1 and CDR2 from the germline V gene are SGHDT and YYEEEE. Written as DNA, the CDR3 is TGTGCCAGCAGCGTTCGGACCCATCACTACGAGCAGTACTTC. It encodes CASSVRTHHYEQYF.

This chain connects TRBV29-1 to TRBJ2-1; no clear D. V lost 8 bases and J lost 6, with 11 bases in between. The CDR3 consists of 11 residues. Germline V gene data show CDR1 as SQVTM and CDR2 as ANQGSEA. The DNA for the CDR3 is TGCAGCCTCGGGTGGGGCAATGAGCAGTTCTTC. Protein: CSLGWGNEQFF.

CDR3 in DNA: TGTGCCAGCAGTTACCCCCGGGGTCTGAGCTCCTACAATGAGCAGTTCTTC. This encodes CASSYPRGLSSYNEQFF. The chain joins TRBV6-2 or TRBV6-3 to TRBJ2-1; perhaps TRBD2 as D (5 bases). Germline V CDR1 and CDR2: MNHEY, SVGEGT. The V and J ends lost 2 bases and 0 bases respectively, with 14 bases between them. The CDR3 runs 17 residues.

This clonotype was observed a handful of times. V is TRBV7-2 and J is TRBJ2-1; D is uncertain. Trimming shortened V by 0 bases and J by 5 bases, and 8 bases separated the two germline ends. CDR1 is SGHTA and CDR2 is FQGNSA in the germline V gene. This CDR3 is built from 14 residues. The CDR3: CASSLARPNNEQFF. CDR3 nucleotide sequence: TGTGCCAGCAGCTTAGCCAGACCGAACAATGAGCAGTTCTTC.

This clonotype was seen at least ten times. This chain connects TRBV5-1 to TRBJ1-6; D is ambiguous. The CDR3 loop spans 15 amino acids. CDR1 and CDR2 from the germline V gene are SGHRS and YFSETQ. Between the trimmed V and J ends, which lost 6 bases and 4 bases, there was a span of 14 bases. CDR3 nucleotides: TGCGCCAGCACCCCCCTCGACCGTTATAATTCACCCCTCCACTTT. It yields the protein CASTPLDRYNSPLHF.

The CDR3 DNA reads TGTGCCAGCAGCTACCGGACTAGCGGAAGCTCAGATACGCAGTATTTT. Translating it yields CASSYRTSGSSDTQYF. The gene calls are TRBV7-9 and TRBJ2-3; 10 nucleotides line up with TRBD2. Trimming at V came to 4 bases and at J to 4 bases, leaving 8 bases not matched to a gene. Germline V CDR1 and CDR2: SEHNR, FQNEAQ (reference sequence). CDR3 length equals 16 residues.

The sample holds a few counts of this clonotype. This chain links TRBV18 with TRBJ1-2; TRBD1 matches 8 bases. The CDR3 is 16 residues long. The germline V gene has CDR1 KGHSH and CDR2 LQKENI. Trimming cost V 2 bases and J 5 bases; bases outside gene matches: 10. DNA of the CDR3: TGTGCCAGCTCACCAGAGGTTGGACAGGGTAGATATGGCTACACCTTC. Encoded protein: CASSPEVGQGRYGYTF.

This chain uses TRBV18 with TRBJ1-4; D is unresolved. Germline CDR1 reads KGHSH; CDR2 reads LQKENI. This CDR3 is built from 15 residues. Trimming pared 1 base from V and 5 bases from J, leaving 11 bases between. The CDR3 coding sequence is TGTGCCAGCTCACCACTTCTGGCCTCCAATGAAAAACTGTTTTTT. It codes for CASSPLLASNEKLFF.

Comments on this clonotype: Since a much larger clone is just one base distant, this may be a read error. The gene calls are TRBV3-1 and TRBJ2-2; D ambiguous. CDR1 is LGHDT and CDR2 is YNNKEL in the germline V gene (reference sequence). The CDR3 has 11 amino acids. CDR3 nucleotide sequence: TGTGCCTGCAGCCAAGAGGGGGAGCTGTTTTTT. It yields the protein CACSQEGELFF.

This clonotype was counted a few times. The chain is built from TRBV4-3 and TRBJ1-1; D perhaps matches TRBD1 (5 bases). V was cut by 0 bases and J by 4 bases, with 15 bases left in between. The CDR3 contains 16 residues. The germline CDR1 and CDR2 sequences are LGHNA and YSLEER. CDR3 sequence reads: CASSQEEGQGGTEAFF. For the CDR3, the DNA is TGCGCCAGCAGCCAAGAAGAAGGACAAGGTGGCACTGAAGCTTTCTTT.

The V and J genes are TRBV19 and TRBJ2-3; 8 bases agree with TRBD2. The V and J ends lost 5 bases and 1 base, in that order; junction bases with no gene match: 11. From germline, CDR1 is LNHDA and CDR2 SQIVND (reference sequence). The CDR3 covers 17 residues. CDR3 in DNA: TGTGCCAGTAGTGCGCCCTTCGGGGGGGGTCGCACAGATACGCAGTATTTT. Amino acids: CASSAPFGGGRTDTQYF.

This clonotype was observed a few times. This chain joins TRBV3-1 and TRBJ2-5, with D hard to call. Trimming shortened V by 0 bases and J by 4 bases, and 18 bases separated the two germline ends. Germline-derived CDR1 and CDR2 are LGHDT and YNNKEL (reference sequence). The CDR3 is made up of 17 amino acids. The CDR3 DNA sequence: TGTGCCAGCAGCCAAGAGGGGTGGGCAGTAGTCCGAGAGACCCAGTACTTC. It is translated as CASSQEGWAVVRETQYF.

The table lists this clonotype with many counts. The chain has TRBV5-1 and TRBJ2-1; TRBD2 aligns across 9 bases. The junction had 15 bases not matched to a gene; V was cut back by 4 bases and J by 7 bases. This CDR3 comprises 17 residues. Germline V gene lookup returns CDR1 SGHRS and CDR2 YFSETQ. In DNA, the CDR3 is TGCGCCAGCAGCACCCGGAGTAGCGGGAGTATTCGGAATGAGCAGTTCTTC. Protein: CASSTRSSGSIRNEQFF.

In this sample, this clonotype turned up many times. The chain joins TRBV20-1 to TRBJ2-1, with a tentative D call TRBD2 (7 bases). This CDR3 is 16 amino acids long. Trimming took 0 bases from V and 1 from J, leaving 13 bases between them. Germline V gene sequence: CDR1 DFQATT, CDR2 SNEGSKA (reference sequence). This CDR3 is CSARDRRGGSYNEQFF. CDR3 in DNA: TGCAGTGCTAGAGACCGGAGGGGGGGGTCCTACAATGAGCAGTTCTTC.

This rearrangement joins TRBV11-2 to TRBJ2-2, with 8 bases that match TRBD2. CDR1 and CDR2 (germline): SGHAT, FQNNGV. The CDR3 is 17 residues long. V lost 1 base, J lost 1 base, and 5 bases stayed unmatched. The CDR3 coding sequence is TGTGCCAGCAGCTTAGCCCCCACTAGCGGGAACACCGGGGAGCTGTTTTTT. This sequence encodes CASSLAPTSGNTGELFF.

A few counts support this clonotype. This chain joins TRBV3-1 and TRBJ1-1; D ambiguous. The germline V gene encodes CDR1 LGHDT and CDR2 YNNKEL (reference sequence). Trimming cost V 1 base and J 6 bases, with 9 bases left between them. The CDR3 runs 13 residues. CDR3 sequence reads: CASSQAHGSEAFF. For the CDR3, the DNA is TGTGCCAGCAGCCAAGCCCACGGATCTGAAGCTTTCTTT.

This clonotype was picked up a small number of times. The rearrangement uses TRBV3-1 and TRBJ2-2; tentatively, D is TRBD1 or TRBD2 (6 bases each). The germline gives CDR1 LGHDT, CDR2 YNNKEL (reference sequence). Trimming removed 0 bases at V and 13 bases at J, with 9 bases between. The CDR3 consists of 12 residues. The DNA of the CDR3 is TGTGCCAGCAGCCAAGAAGGGGGGCGGCTGTTTTTT. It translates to CASSQEGGRLFF.